One and the same sample provided the 5 T cell receptor beta chains below, sequenced in a study of blood T cell repertoires in COVID-19. Produced via immunoSEQ multiplex PCR; TCRdb's table is partial and in-frame only. Among fewer than 700,000 clones listed, roughly 89% were seen once. Specimen: peripheral blood. The receptors were gathered from a woman aged 45-59 years with COVID-19, enrolled during active disease.

This clone was counted at least ten times. V and J are TRBV5-4 and TRBJ1-4; weak D call: TRBD1 (5 bases). Trimming stripped 3 bases from V and 3 bases from J, with 15 bases between. This CDR3 has 16 residues. Germline V CDR1 and CDR2: SGHNT, YYREEE (reference sequence). The CDR3 loop reads CASSYLTGGANEKLFF. The CDR3 DNA reads TGTGCCAGCAGCTATCTGACGGGGGGAGCTAATGAAAAACTGTTTTTT.

The chain is built from TRBV5-5 and TRBJ2-1, with 7 nucleotides matching TRBD2. Germline trimming cut 0 bases from V and 2 bases from J; bases unmatched to any gene: 2. The germline CDR1 and CDR2 sequences are SGHKS and YYEKEE (reference sequence). The CDR3 runs to 15 residues. The CDR3 sequence: CASSLGGLAYNEQFF. Written as DNA, the CDR3 is TGTGCCAGCAGCTTGGGAGGACTAGCCTACAATGAGCAGTTCTTC.

This clone came up once. The chain carries TRBV19 and TRBJ1-2; D is unclear. V gave up 7 bases and J gave up 4 bases, with 16 bases separating them. Germline V gene sequence: CDR1 LNHDA, CDR2 SQIVND (reference sequence). The length of the CDR3 is 14 residues. CDR3 loop: CASTPVGEVYGYTF. In nucleotides, the CDR3 is TGTGCCAGTACCCCCGTCGGAGAAGTCTATGGCTACACCTTC.

The chain links TRBV10-3 to TRBJ2-5, with 10 bases fitting TRBD1. V shed 2 bases and J 5 bases; nucleotides not matched to a gene: 5. CDR1 and CDR2 from the germline V gene are ENHRY and SYGVKD. The CDR3 covers 15 residues. CDR3 residues: CAISERDRGFETQYF. DNA of the CDR3: TGTGCCATCAGTGAGAGGGACAGGGGTTTCGAGACCCAGTACTTC.

In this sample, this clone turned up a few times. Other nucleotide sequences from this sample produce the same CDR3. This sequence joins TRBV5-5 and TRBJ2-7, with D perhaps TRBD2 (6 bases). The germline gives CDR1 SGHKS, CDR2 YYEKEE (reference sequence). The V and J ends lost 4 bases and 0 bases respectively, with 14 bases between them. This CDR3 contains 15 residues. CDR3 DNA sequence: TGTGCCAGCAGCCTCCGGGACTGGGACTCCTACGAGCAGTACTTC. The encoded protein is CASSLRDWDSYEQYF.